The entry below gives a single T cell receptor (beta chain) sequence along with its context. Clones were read by immunoSEQ multiplex PCR, and TCRdb kept only the in-frame ones, dropping some. The table records 35,000 to 55,000 clones, around 87% of them present only once. The data belong to a study of blood T cell repertoires in COVID-19. In germline, CDR1 is SGHVS, CDR2 FQNEAQ. The CDR3 runs 15 residues. J was trimmed by 2 bases and V by 1 base; bases with no gene match: 4. The chain employs TRBV7-8 and TRBJ2-7, with TRBD1 identical over 8 bases. This sequence originates from a human donor in a cohort sampled during active COVID-19. The sequenced material came from peripheral blood. The CDR3 sequence: CASSLDQGATYEQYF. CDR3 nucleotide sequence: TGTGCCAGCAGCTTAGATCAGGGGGCTACCTACGAGCAGTACTTC.